Sequencing of this T cell receptor (beta chain) was carried out in a study of cytomegalovirus exposure and HLA in healthy donors. The study ran its PCR with 60 Vbeta and 13 Jbeta primers. In the source study's methods: Later reanalysis found approximately 76 million unique TCR beta chains, around 9.9 million of them shared. Clones were sequenced by immunoSEQ multiplex PCR, and TCRdb holds only the in-frame ones, with some missing. V, J and clone size reflect that table, while D and trimming were determined from the DNA. Of about 110,000 clones listed, roughly 77% are singletons. Trimming at V came to 4 bases and at J to 4 bases, leaving 4 bases not matched to a gene. The CDR3 contains 14 residues. Germline CDR1 reads SGHRS; CDR2 reads YFSETQ. The study, taken as a whole, reports: Per a later analysis, roughly 17,000 TCR beta sequences showed association with HLA alleles at 0.05 false discovery rate. Excluded were some V segments that proved indistinguishable, including TRBV6-2 and TRBV6-3.

As concerns this clone: The antigen is not known.

This clonotype was obtained from a middle-aged man in good health and CMV-seronegative. Sequenced sample: PBMCs. This rearrangement joins TRBV5-1 to TRBJ1-4, with 7 bases identical to TRBD1. CDR3 DNA sequence: TGCGCCAGCAGCGAGACAGGGAATAATGAAAAACTGTTTTTT. Amino acid sequence: CASSETGNNEKLFF.